This T cell receptor beta chain was found in a study of blood T cells in healthy people across ages. CDR3 length equals 14 residues. Germline CDR1 ENHRY, CDR2 SYGVKD. On this clonotype itself: A much more abundant neighbour one base away suggests this may be a read error.

Using a J-beta primer mix together with a sample-barcoded 5' primer, a second PCR was run for about 6 to 11 cycles. In TCRdb, the 5' RACE reads were re-called with MiXCR into one record per CDR3 protein. The sample contains about a million distinct CDR3 sequences, less than 45% of which appear only once. The chain recombines TRBV10-3 with TRBJ1-2; D call uncertain. This sequence was found in a man aged 18 to 35 in good health. Sequenced input: blood. Written as DNA, the CDR3 is TGTGCCATCAGTAAGTCTGGGGAAGTCTATGGCTACACCTTC. Amino acid sequence: CAISKSGEVYGYTF.